The 8 T cell receptor beta chains below all came from one sample that was sequenced in a study of PD-L1 blockade in urothelial cancer. Sequencing was performed with immunoSEQ multiplex PCR; in TCRdb, only in-frame clones are kept and a portion is missing. The sample holds 130,000 or so clones, 70% to 85% seen once. Time point of the sample: pretreatment peripheral blood. The sample was PBMCs, taken around atezolizumab (anti-PD-L1) treatment. The receptors come from a man aged 50 to 59 with urothelial cancer.

The chain uses TRBV7-3 and TRBJ2-6; unclear D gene. This CDR3 region has 17 residues. With 5 bases removed from V and 0 bases from J, the gap between germline ends came to 14 bases. In germline, CDR1 is SGHTA, CDR2 FQGTGA. The CDR3 reads CASSKKQSSSGANVLTF. The CDR3 coding sequence is TGTGCCAGCAGCAAAAAACAGAGTAGCTCTGGGGCCAACGTCCTGACTTTC.

The chain joins TRBV19 to TRBJ1-2; the D is unclear. The CDR3 sequence is 12 residues long. Per germline, CDR1 LNHDA and CDR2 SQIVND (reference sequence). V was shortened by 10 bases and J by 4 bases, with 13 bases between the two germline ends. Written as DNA, the CDR3 is TGTGCCACCTCGGAGGCAGTCTATGGCTACACCTTC. This translates into CATSEAVYGYTF.

V gene TRBV7-9 combines with J gene TRBJ1-2; D may be TRBD1 (5 bases). The CDR3 is made up of 14 amino acids. V lost 1 base and J lost 2, with 8 bases in between. Germline CDR1 reads SEHNR; CDR2 reads FQNEAQ (reference sequence). The CDR3 DNA follows: TGTGCCAGCAGCTTAGGGTCAGGGAACTATGGCTACACCTTC. This gives the protein CASSLGSGNYGYTF.

The chain is built from TRBV28 and TRBJ2-7; 7 nucleotides agree with TRBD2. V shed 6 bases, J shed 0 bases, and the junction held 8 bases outside the gene matches. The length of the CDR3 is 15 residues. Germline V gives CDR1 MDHEN, CDR2 SYDVKM. In DNA form, the CDR3 reads TGTGCCAGCAGGCGGGAGACAGTTCCCTCCTACGAGCAGTACTTC. It encodes CASRRETVPSYEQYF. The whole variable domain, remainder taken from reference TRBV28 and TRBJ2-7, is DVKVTQSSRYLVKRTGEKVFLECVQDMDHENMFWYRQDPGLGLRLIYFSYDVKMKEKGDIPEGYSVSREKKERFSLILESASTNQTSMYLCASRRETVPSYEQYFGPGTRLTVT.

Remarks on this clone: Relative to the germline gene, one junction end is altered; a read error may explain this. The genes are TRBV7-7 and TRBJ2-1, with 11 bases aligning to TRBD1. The CDR3 runs 16 residues. The germline CDR1 and CDR2 sequences are SSHAT and FNYEAQ (reference sequence). Here the CDR3 DNA reads TGTGCTAGCAGCTTAGCCGGGACAGGGGGCTACAATGAGCAGTTCTTC. It translates to CASSLAGTGGYNEQFF.

The chain links TRBV15 to TRBJ2-7; TRBD2 is a possible D gene (5 bases). Germline assignment: CDR1 LNHNV and CDR2 YYDKDF (reference sequence). V dropped 1 base and J dropped 4 bases, with 20 bases sitting between them. The CDR3 sequence is 17 residues long. The CDR3 DNA sequence: TGTGCCACCAGCAGAGCGTCGGGCGAGGGTTTTGGTTACGAGCAGTACTTC. Translation gives CATSRASGEGFGYEQYF.

The chain recombines TRBV2 with TRBJ2-7, with D possibly being TRBD1 (6 bases). V was pared by 6 bases and J by 2 bases, with 20 bases between. This CDR3 comprises 16 residues. Germline V gives CDR1 SNHLY, CDR2 FYNNEI. The CDR3 reads CASSENQGRRAYEQYF. CDR3 nucleotide sequence: TGTGCCAGCAGCGAGAACCAGGGGCGGCGGGCCTACGAGCAGTACTTC. The full variable domain, rest sourced from reference TRBV2 and TRBJ2-7, is EPEVTQTPSHQVTQMGQEVILRCVPISNHLYFYWYRQILGQKVEFLVSFYNNEISEKSEIFDDQFSVERPDGSNFTLKIRSTKLEDSAMYFCASSENQGRRAYEQYFGPGTRLTVT.

The rearrangement uses TRBV6-6 and TRBJ1-2, with a weak D call TRBD1 (5 bases). Germline assignment: CDR1 MNHNY and CDR2 SVGAGI (reference sequence). There are 14 residues in the CDR3. V shed 4 bases and J shed 5 bases, with 14 bases lying between them. The CDR3 spells CASSSPGLRYGYTF. CDR3 sequence (DNA): TGTGCCAGCAGTTCCCCGGGACTCCGGTATGGCTACACCTTC.